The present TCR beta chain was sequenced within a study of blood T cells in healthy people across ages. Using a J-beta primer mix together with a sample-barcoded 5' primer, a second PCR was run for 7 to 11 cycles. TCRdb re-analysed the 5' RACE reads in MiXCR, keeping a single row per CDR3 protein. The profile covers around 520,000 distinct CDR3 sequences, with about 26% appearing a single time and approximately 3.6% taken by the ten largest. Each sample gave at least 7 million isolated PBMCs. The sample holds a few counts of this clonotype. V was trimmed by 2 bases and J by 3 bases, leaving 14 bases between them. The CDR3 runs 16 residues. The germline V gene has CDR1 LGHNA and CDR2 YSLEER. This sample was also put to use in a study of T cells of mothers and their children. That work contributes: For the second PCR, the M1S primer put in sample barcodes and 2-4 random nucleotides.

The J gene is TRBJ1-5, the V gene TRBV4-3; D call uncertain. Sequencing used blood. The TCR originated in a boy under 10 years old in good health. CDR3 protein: CASSQSFGVSNQPQHF. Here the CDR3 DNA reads TGCGCCAGCAGCCAATCCTTTGGGGTTTCCAATCAGCCCCAGCATTTT.